The 32 T cell receptor beta chains below were found in one sample sequenced in a study of T cell repertoires in cytomegalovirus infection. TCRdb ran MiXCR on the reads and lists one entry per CDR3 protein. This sample has about 920,000 distinct CDR3 sequences; roughly 30% occur once, and the top ten carry roughly an eighth. These TCRs are of unknown antigen specificity. The input for sequencing was cultured CD8+ T cells from PBMCs, taken from culture after CMV antigen stimulation. Source of these receptors: a human donor in good health (CMV status not recorded). Some clones in this sample may be carry-over from other donors' samples.

This clonotype was found many times. The chain couples TRBV5-4 to TRBJ2-1; TRBD1 aligns across 8 bases. With V trimmed by 4 bases and J by 2 bases, 8 bases remained unmatched. CDR1 and CDR2 (germline): SGHNT, YYREEE (reference sequence). CDR3 size: 16 residues. The CDR3: CASSQGAGGPYNEQFF. The CDR3 DNA sequence: TGTGCCAGCAGCCAGGGGGCAGGGGGCCCCTACAATGAGCAGTTCTTC.

This chain uses TRBV5-8 with TRBJ2-5, with TRBD1 matching over 11 bases. CDR1 and CDR2 from the germline V gene are SGHTS and YDEGEE. The CDR3 runs 16 residues. V lost 0 bases, J lost 4 bases, and 5 bases stayed unmatched. CDR3: CASSLDPDRGRETQYF. In DNA form, the CDR3 reads TGTGCCAGCAGCTTGGACCCGGACAGGGGGCGAGAGACCCAGTACTTC.

This clonotype has only a few counts. The gene calls are TRBV4-3 and TRBJ1-5; D uncertain. V lost 0 bases and J lost 0, with 9 bases in between. The CDR3 is 16 amino acids. In germline, CDR1 is LGHNA, CDR2 YSLEER. In nucleotides, the CDR3 is TGCGCCAGCAGCCAAGAGGCACATCTTAGCAATCAGCCCCAGCATTTT. It translates to CASSQEAHLSNQPQHF.

In this sample, this clonotype turned up a few times. The chain joins TRBV12-3 or TRBV12-4 to TRBJ1-1; no clear D. The CDR3 totals 12 residues. The V gene lost 3 bases and the J gene lost 2 bases, with 4 bases spanning the gap. The CDR3: CASSFANTEAFF. As DNA, the CDR3 is TGTGCCAGCAGTTTTGCAAACACTGAAGCTTTCTTT.

The genes are TRBV2 and TRBJ2-7; 9 bases match TRBD2. Germline V gene data show CDR1 as SNHLY and CDR2 as FYNNEI. CDR3 size: 14 residues. Losses at the gene ends were 6 bases for V and 2 bases for J; bases not matched to a gene: 5. The CDR3 loop reads CASRKPSGAYEQYF. As DNA, the CDR3 is TGTGCCAGCAGGAAACCTAGCGGGGCCTACGAGCAGTACTTC.

This clonotype was counted a single time. This chain links TRBV18 with TRBJ2-1, with 7 bases aligning to TRBD2. CDR1 KGHSH and CDR2 LQKENI come from the germline V gene. The V segment lost 2 bases and the J segment 8 bases; nucleotides outside the gene matches: 12. This CDR3 has 16 residues. CDR3 DNA: TGTGCCAGCTCACCATCCCTGGGAGGGCCCTTTCATGAGCAGTTCTTC. It encodes CASSPSLGGPFHEQFF.

CDR3 nucleotides: TGCGCCAGCACCGGACGGGAGGGAAACACCATATATTTT. Its protein product is CASTGREGNTIYF. The chain uses TRBV10-2 and TRBJ1-3; D remains unclear. V was shortened by 7 bases and J by 4 bases, with 11 bases between the two germline ends. Germline V gene data show CDR1 as WSHSY and CDR2 as SAAADI. This CDR3 has 13 amino acids.

The chain links TRBV6-2 or TRBV6-3 to TRBJ2-1, with 8 nucleotides matching TRBD2. CDR1 is MNHEY and CDR2 is SVGEGT in the germline V gene. V lost 9 bases, J lost 5 bases, and 9 bases stayed unmatched. This CDR3 contains 14 residues. The CDR3 DNA is TGTGCCAGTGGGTCACTAGCGGTCAACAATGAGCAGTTCTTC. This gives the protein CASGSLAVNNEQFF.

This clonotype was recorded a few times. The V call is TRBV5-4, the J call TRBJ2-7; 12 bases line up with TRBD1. CDR3 length: 14 amino acids. Per the germline V gene, CDR1 is SGHNT and CDR2 is YYREEE (reference sequence). J was trimmed by 5 bases and V by 2 bases; bases with no gene match: 2. The DNA of the CDR3 is TGTGCCAGCAGCTTCGGGACAGGGGGCGACGAGCAGTACTTC. Its translation: CASSFGTGGDEQYF.

The chain carries TRBV2 and TRBJ1-1; D is uncertain. CDR1 is SNHLY and CDR2 is FYNNEI in the germline V gene. The CDR3 spans 13 residues. V was pared by 8 bases and J by 2 bases, with 12 bases between. The CDR3 region is CASLEGHNTEAFF. DNA for the CDR3: TGTGCCAGCTTAGAGGGTCATAACACTGAAGCTTTCTTT.

The sample holds a few counts of this clonotype. The J gene is TRBJ1-5, the V gene TRBV7-2; D gene ambiguous. Trimming took off 5 bases at V and 4 bases at J, with 24 bases between the two ends. Germline V lookup: CDR1 SGHTA, CDR2 FQGNSA. This CDR3 contains 18 residues. The CDR3 protein is CASSPIGGPLTGNQPQHF. The DNA of the CDR3 is TGTGCCAGCAGCCCCATAGGTGGACCACTAACTGGGAATCAGCCCCAGCATTTT.

This clonotype appeared many times. CDR3 residues: CASSLSTGGRETQYF. For the CDR3, the DNA is TGTGCCAGCAGCCTATCGACAGGGGGACGAGAGACCCAGTACTTC. The V and J genes are TRBV6-1 and TRBJ2-5, with 9 bases aligning to TRBD1. Germline-derived CDR1 and CDR2 are MNHNS and SASEGT. V was pared by 6 bases and J by 4 bases, with 9 bases of the junction left unmatched. This CDR3 spans 15 amino acids.

This clonotype appeared a few times. The V gene is TRBV28, the J gene TRBJ1-5; 8 bases fit TRBD1. Germline trimming cut 6 bases from V and 6 bases from J; bases unmatched to any gene: 10. Germline CDR1 MDHEN, CDR2 SYDVKM. CDR3 length: 15 amino acids. The CDR3 region has the DNA TGTGCCAGCAGCCCAACCCAGGGGGCCAGTCAGCCCCAGCATTTT. It translates to CASSPTQGASQPQHF.

The chain has TRBV7-6 and TRBJ1-1; D call uncertain. Trimming shortened V by 0 bases and J by 3 bases, and 8 bases separated the two germline ends. The CDR3 length is 14 residues. Germline loops: CDR1 SGHVS, CDR2 FNYEAQ. CDR3 DNA sequence: TGTGCCAGCAGCTTAGCGTTGGTCGACACTGAAGCTTTCTTT. Encoded protein: CASSLALVDTEAFF.

The chain combines TRBV12-5 with TRBJ1-2; possible D gene TRBD1, 5 bases. CDR1 is LGHNT and CDR2 is FRNRAP in the germline V gene. V was clipped by 3 bases and J by 3 bases, with 20 bases between them. This CDR3 comprises 17 residues. The CDR3 region has the DNA TGTGCTAGTGGTTTCTCCACCGGGACGCAACTTGACTATGGCTACACCTTC. Translated: CASGFSTGTQLDYGYTF.

The CDR3 DNA reads as TGTGCCAGCAGCTTGAGGACTAGCTTTGCCGGGGAGCTGTTTTTT. Translation: CASSLRTSFAGELFF. The chain links TRBV7-9 to TRBJ2-2; the match to TRBD2 covers 8 bases. CDR3 length: 15 residues. The germline gives CDR1 SEHNR, CDR2 FQNEAQ (reference sequence). The V and J ends lost 3 bases and 6 bases, in that order; junction bases with no gene match: 6.

The table lists this clonotype with a few counts. The rearrangement joins TRBV12-3 or TRBV12-4 to TRBJ1-1; D gene ambiguous. V lost 2 bases and J lost 11, with 21 bases in between. The length of the CDR3 is 15 residues. The CDR3 bases are TGTGCCAGCAGTTTACCCCTTACACCTGTAACCGGGGCTTTCTTT. Amino acid sequence: CASSLPLTPVTGAFF.

This chain joins TRBV6-1 and TRBJ2-2; perhaps TRBD2 as D (6 bases). V was clipped by 3 bases and J by 3 bases, with 11 bases between them. The CDR3 length is 15 residues. Germline V lookup: CDR1 MNHNS, CDR2 SASEGT. CDR3 sequence (DNA): TGTGCCAGCAGTGATTTGGAGGGGCACACCGGGGAGCTGTTTTTT. Translated: CASSDLEGHTGELFF.

The chain has TRBV12-3 or TRBV12-4 and TRBJ1-1; D may be TRBD1 (6 bases). This CDR3 is 14 amino acids long. Trimming removed 2 bases from V and 6 bases from J, with 13 bases in between. The CDR3 region is CASSLIDRFAEAFF. The CDR3 bases are TGTGCCAGCAGTTTAATAGACAGGTTTGCTGAAGCTTTCTTT.

This clonotype was seen only a few times. The rearrangement uses TRBV12-3 or TRBV12-4 and TRBJ2-2, with 8 bases identical to TRBD2. The CDR3 runs to 14 residues. The V gene end was trimmed by 5 bases and the J gene end by 7 bases; junction bases not matched to a gene: 6. CDR3 sequence: CASSPAGGSGELFF. DNA for the CDR3: TGTGCCAGCAGTCCGGCGGGGGGCAGCGGGGAGCTGTTTTTT.

The CDR3: CASSPYLSGEHEQYF. DNA of the CDR3: TGTGCCAGCAGCCCCTACTTGTCAGGGGAGCACGAGCAGTACTTC. This chain connects TRBV7-9 to TRBJ2-7, with TRBD1 as a possible D gene (6 bases). The CDR3 loop spans 15 amino acids. V lost 5 bases and J 5 bases, leaving 19 bases between the germline ends. The germline V gene encodes CDR1 SEHNR and CDR2 FQNEAQ (reference sequence).

This sequence joins TRBV5-4 and TRBJ1-4; no clear D gene. The CDR3 runs to 15 residues. Germline V gene data show CDR1 as SGHNT and CDR2 as YYREEE (reference sequence). Trimming pared 4 bases from V and 8 bases from J, leaving 18 bases between. CDR3 coding DNA: TGTGCCAGCAGCCCCCGTGACGGGGTACGGGAAAAACTGTTTTTT. Its protein is CASSPRDGVREKLFF.

This clonotype turned up a few times. J is TRBJ2-1 and V is TRBV15; D not certain. Germline V CDR1 and CDR2: LNHNV, YYDKDF (reference sequence). The V end was cut by 5 bases, the J end by 9 bases, with 11 bases between. The CDR3 has 12 residues. The CDR3 is CATSPRPSEQFF. The CDR3 bases are TGTGCCACCAGCCCCCGCCCGAGTGAGCAGTTCTTC.

The sample holds many counts of this clonotype. The chain joins TRBV28 to TRBJ2-4, with TRBD1 matching over 8 bases. The junction had 3 bases not matched to a gene; V was cut back by 5 bases and J by 0 bases. CDR1 MDHEN and CDR2 SYDVKM come from the germline V gene. The CDR3 length is 15 residues. The CDR3 loop reads CASSGQGVAKNIQYF. The CDR3, as DNA: TGTGCCAGCAGTGGACAGGGAGTAGCCAAAAACATTCAGTACTTC.

The chain uses TRBV15 and TRBJ2-2; 7 bases are a match to TRBD2. Germline V CDR1 and CDR2: LNHNV, YYDKDF (reference sequence). CDR3 length: 16 residues. V gave up 6 bases and J gave up 2 bases; unmatched junction bases: 9. In DNA form, the CDR3 reads TGTGCCACCAGACCCTCGGGAGGCCTTAACACCGGGGAGCTGTTTTTT. This sequence encodes CATRPSGGLNTGELFF. Full variable domain (rest looked up from reference TRBV15 and TRBJ2-2): DAMVIQNPRYQVTQFGKPVTLSCSQTLNHNVMYWYQQKSSQAPKLLFHYYDKDFNNEADTPDNFQSRRPNTSFCFLDIRSPGLGDTAMYLCATRPSGGLNTGELFFGEGSRLTVL.

The chain recombines TRBV28 with TRBJ1-6; D is uncertain. Germline V gene sequence: CDR1 MDHEN, CDR2 SYDVKM. Trimming removed 3 bases from V and 1 base from J, with 19 bases in between. The CDR3 covers 19 residues. CDR3 protein: CASSLEEGLVGSYNSPLHF. DNA for the CDR3: TGTGCCAGCAGTTTGGAGGAGGGCCTTGTGGGGTCCTATAATTCACCCCTCCACTTT.

This clonotype was picked up many times. This chain links TRBV6-2 or TRBV6-3 with TRBJ1-5; possible D gene TRBD1, 5 bases. CDR1 MNHEY and CDR2 SVGEGT come from the germline V gene. V lost 2 bases and J lost 4, with 15 bases in between. The CDR3 length is 16 residues. The CDR3 DNA sequence: TGTGCCAGCAGTTACCGGAGCAGGGCAATTAATCAGCCCCAGCATTTT. It encodes CASSYRSRAINQPQHF.

This clonotype was detected only a few times. This chain uses TRBV2 with TRBJ2-5; 7 bases match TRBD1. The germline V gene encodes CDR1 SNHLY and CDR2 FYNNEI. The junction had 13 bases not matched to a gene; V was cut back by 5 bases and J by 4 bases. The CDR3 has 16 residues. In DNA form, the CDR3 reads TGTGCCAGCAGTACCCACAGGGGTCCCGTCGGAGAGACCCAGTACTTC. Amino acids: CASSTHRGPVGETQYF.

This sequence joins TRBV4-1 and TRBJ1-5, with a possible D match to TRBD1 (5 bases). CDR1 and CDR2 (germline): MGHRA, YSYEKL. V dropped 2 bases and J dropped 1 base, with 9 bases sitting between them. The CDR3 sequence is 15 residues long. The CDR3 sequence is CASSQYSGSNQPQHF. CDR3 nucleotide sequence: TGCGCCAGCAGCCAATATTCAGGGAGCAATCAGCCCCAGCATTTT.

The rearrangement joins TRBV6-5 to TRBJ2-1; possible D gene TRBD1, 6 bases. The CDR3 covers 14 residues. Trimming took off 2 bases at V and 5 bases at J, with 10 bases between the two ends. Germline assignment: CDR1 MNHEY and CDR2 SVGAGI. CDR3 amino acids: CASSYGQLNNEQFF. CDR3 DNA sequence: TGTGCCAGCAGTTACGGACAGCTTAACAATGAGCAGTTCTTC.

This clonotype was seen more than once but under ten times. This sequence joins TRBV5-4 and TRBJ1-5, with D hard to call. Germline V lookup: CDR1 SGHNT, CDR2 YYREEE (reference sequence). CDR3 size: 15 residues. Trimming removed 3 bases at V and 2 bases at J, with 12 bases between. Here the CDR3 reads CASSSREGGNQPQHF. The CDR3 DNA is TGTGCCAGCAGCTCGCGAGAGGGAGGCAATCAGCCCCAGCATTTT.

The chain has TRBV12-5 and TRBJ2-1, with D maybe TRBD2 (5 bases). Between the trimmed V and J ends, which lost 1 base and 2 bases, there was a span of 6 bases. The CDR3 extends over 14 amino acids. CDR1 and CDR2 (germline): LGHNT, FRNRAP. The CDR3 nucleotides are TGTGCTAGTGGTTTGGGAGGGACCTACAATGAGCAGTTCTTC. It translates to CASGLGGTYNEQFF.